Included here is one TCR beta chain sequence, with context. The antigen it recognizes is unknown. Base quality data are lacking; no much larger clone is found one base away. DNA from CEF-cultured naive and memory CD4+ T cells underwent immunoSEQ TCR-beta sequencing at survey level. The original methods were these. Preprocessing removed nonproductive sequences and CDR3s not starting with C, not ending with F or W, or shorter than 7 amino acids. The MANAFEST web app identified antigen-specific clonotypes based on expansion compared with the reference and other culture wells. A clone was considered positive if the clone showed significant expansion compared with the reference culture in 2 of 3 replicate wells at an FDR below 0.05. Positive clones also required significant expansion versus all other tandem wells and an odds ratio above 5. Cultured and uncultured naive and memory CD4+ repertoires were searched for CDR3s previously identified as spike- and CEF-reactive. CDR3 homology was measured as pairwise Levenshtein distance, computed with the stringdist R package after trimming three terminal residues from each end. Imported from immuneACCESS, the table was reduced by TCRdb to in-frame sequences with V and J called. These copies leave out some clones; in studies compared against another copy, an unresolved V gene accounts for under half, and the cause of the remainder is not known. The DNA gave D and trimming, while V, J and clone size come from that table. This sample lists approximately 41,000 clones; over 75% were detected once. The ten most abundant clones make up 0.95% to 1.5% of the sample.

These data come from a study of CD4 T cells in relation to SARS-CoV-2 and coronaviruses (dated by TCRdb to about 2021). Looking at the study overall: In the ViraFEST assay, PBMCs were cultured with antigen for under 13 days, after which TCR beta CDR3s were sequenced to identify antigen-specific clonal expansions. Across all 12 patients in the convalescent cohort, the median age was 38.5 years, with a range of roughly 20 to 75 years. Among the roughly twelve convalescent patients, 8 males and 4 females were included, and two of the subjects were Hispanic. Shared crossreactive spike epitopes were mapped to their HLA restriction using patient-derived lymphoblastoid cell lines. The study assessed, at the TCR clonotype level, memory CD4+ T cell crossreactivity between SARS-CoV-2 and common cold coronavirus spike proteins. Samples from a few pre-COVID donors and the naive versus memory experiments were sequenced with the Adaptive Biotechnologies TCR-sequencing kit; other data were Illumina-based. A different TCR-beta assay, based on Illumina, was used to sequence expansion assays from other donors in the study. The investigation overall reported the following: Crossreactive clones showed significantly weaker SARS-CoV-2-driven expansion than monoreactive clones, consistent with antigenic imprinting. Naive versus memory sequencing indicated that memory recall responses, rather than primary responses primed during culture, are detected by the assay. Small numbers of patients and of tested TCRs were a limitation of the study. No donor contributed both pre-pandemic and post-infection samples, which limited tracing the source of pre-existing responses. About 60% of donors had memory CD4+ clonotypes that crossrecognized SARS-CoV-2 and at least one common cold coronavirus spike. Since the crossreactivity analysis centred on spike protein, crossreactivity against other viral proteins was not assessed.

Inclusive of the bounding cysteine and phenylalanine, the CDR3 is 14 residues long. Only the CDR3 part of the read is kept: 42 bases, read in frame from the first base. The germline V gene (reference sequence) supplies CDR1 SGHNT and CDR2 YYREEE. V is trimmed back by 4 bases and J by 1 base, and the junction contains 4 bases that no gene match accounts for. To separate naive from memory CD4+ T cells, cryopreserved PBMCs first underwent CD4 enrichment and then EasySep naive CD4+ T cell enrichment. For less than twelve days, sorted naive or memory CD4+ T cells (about 10^5) were cultured at a 1:1 ratio with T cell-depleted PBMCs and CEF peptides. In general, every peptide culture condition was set up in three replicate wells. PBMCs were isolated from leukapheresis product or whole blood by Ficoll-Paque PLUS gradient centrifugation. PBMCs were either cryopreserved at -140 degrees C or used fresh in the expansion assay. The QIAamp Micro DNA Kit was used to extract genomic DNA from the CD4+ T cells.

This sequence uses TRBV5-4 and TRBJ1-1, and 7 bases in between align with TRBD1. The sequenced sample was naive CD4+ T cells from PBMCs, cultured in vitro. The cell subset or site label, as the study defines it: naive CD4+ T cells isolated by negative enrichment. The receptor was derived from an adult with COVID-19. The DNA reads TGTGCCAGCAGCGGGGGACAGCGGAACACTGAAGCTTTCTTT. Protein translation: CASSGGQRNTEAFF.